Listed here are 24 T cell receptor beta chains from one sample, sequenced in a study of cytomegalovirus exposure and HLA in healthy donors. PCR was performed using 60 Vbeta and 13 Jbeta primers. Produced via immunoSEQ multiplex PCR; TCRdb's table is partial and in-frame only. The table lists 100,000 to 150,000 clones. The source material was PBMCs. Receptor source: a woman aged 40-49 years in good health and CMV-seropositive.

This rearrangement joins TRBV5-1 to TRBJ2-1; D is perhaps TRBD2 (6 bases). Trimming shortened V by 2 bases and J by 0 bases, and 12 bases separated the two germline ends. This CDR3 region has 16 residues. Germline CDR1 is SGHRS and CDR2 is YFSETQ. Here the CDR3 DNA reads TGCGCCAGCAGCTTCGACCGAGCGGGCTCCTACAATGAGCAGTTCTTC. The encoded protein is CASSFDRAGSYNEQFF.

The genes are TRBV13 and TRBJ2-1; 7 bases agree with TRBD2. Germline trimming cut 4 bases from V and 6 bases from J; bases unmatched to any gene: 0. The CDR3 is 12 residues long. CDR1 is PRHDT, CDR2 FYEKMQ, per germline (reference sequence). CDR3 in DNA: TGTGCCAGCAGCTCTAGCGGCAATGAGCAGTTCTTC. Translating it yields CASSSSGNEQFF. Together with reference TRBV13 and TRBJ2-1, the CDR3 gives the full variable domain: AAGVIQSPRHLIKEKRETATLKCYPIPRHDTVYWYQQGPGQDPQFLISFYEKMQSDKGSIPDRFSAQQFSDYHSELNMSSLELGDSALYFCASSSSGNEQFFGPGTRLTVL.

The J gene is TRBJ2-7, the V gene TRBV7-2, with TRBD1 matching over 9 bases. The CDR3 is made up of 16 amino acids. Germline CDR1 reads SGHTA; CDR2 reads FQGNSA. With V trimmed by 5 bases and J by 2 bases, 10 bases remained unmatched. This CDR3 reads CASSPRAGTGTYEQYF. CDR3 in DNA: TGTGCCAGCAGCCCCAGGGCCGGGACAGGGACCTACGAGCAGTACTTC.

The CDR3 loop reads CAWSVHALPGNNSPLHF. The CDR3 nucleotides read TGTGCCTGGAGTGTACACGCCTTGCCAGGGAACAATTCACCCCTCCACTTT. V is TRBV30 and J is TRBJ1-6, with D possibly TRBD1 on 5 matching bases. With 0 bases removed from V and 7 bases from J, the gap between germline ends came to 19 bases. Germline CDR1 reads GTSNPN; CDR2 reads SVGIG (reference sequence). There are 17 residues in the CDR3. Combining the CDR3 with reference TRBV30 and TRBJ1-6 gives the whole variable domain SQTIHQWPATLVQPVGSPLSLECTVEGTSNPNLYWYRQAAGRGLQLLFYSVGIGQISSEVPQNLSASRPQDRQFILSSKKLLLSDSGFYLCAWSVHALPGNNSPLHFGNGTRLTVT.

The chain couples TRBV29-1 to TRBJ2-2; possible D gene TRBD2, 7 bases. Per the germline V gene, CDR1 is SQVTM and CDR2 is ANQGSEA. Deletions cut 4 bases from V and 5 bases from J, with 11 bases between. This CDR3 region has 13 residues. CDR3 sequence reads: CSVVQGGTGELFF. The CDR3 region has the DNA TGCAGCGTTGTACAGGGAGGGACCGGGGAGCTGTTTTTT.

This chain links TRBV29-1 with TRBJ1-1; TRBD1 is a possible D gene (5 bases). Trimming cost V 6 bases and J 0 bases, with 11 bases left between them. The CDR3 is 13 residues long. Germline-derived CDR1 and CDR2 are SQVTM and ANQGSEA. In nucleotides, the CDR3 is TGCAGCGTGGGGGGGGTAATGAACACTGAAGCTTTCTTT. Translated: CSVGGVMNTEAFF.

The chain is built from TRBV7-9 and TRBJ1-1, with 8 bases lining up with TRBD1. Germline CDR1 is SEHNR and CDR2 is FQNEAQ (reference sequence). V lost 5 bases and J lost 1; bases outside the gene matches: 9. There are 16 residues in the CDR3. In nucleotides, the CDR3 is TGTGCCAGCAGCAGAGGTGGGGACAGGACGAACACTGAAGCTTTCTTT. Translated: CASSRGGDRTNTEAFF.

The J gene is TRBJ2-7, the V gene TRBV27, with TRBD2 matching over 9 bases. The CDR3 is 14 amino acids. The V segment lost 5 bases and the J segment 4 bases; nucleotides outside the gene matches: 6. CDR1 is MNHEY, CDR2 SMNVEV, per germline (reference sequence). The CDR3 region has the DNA TGTGCCAGCAGTCATAGCGGGAGATCGTACGAGCAGTACTTC. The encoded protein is CASSHSGRSYEQYF.

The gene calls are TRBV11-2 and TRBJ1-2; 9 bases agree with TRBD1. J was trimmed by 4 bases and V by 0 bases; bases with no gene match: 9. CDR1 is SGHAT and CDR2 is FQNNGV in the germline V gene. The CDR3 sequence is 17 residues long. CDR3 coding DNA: TGTGCCAGCAGCTTAGATCGAATAAGGGACAGGGTCTATGGCTACACCTTC. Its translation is CASSLDRIRDRVYGYTF.

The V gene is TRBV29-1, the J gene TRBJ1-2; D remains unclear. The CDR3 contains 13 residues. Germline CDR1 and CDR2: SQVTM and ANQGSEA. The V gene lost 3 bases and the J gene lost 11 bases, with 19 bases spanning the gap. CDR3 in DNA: TGCAGCGTTGATTCAGGTGCCGGAGGTGGTTACACCTTC. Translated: CSVDSGAGGGYTF.

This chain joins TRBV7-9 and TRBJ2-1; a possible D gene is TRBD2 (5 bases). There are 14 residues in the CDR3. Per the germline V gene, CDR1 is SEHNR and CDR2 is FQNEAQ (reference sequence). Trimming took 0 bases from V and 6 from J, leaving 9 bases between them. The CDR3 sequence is CASSLAGVSNEQFF. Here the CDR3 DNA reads TGTGCCAGCAGCTTAGCGGGAGTAAGCAATGAGCAGTTCTTC.

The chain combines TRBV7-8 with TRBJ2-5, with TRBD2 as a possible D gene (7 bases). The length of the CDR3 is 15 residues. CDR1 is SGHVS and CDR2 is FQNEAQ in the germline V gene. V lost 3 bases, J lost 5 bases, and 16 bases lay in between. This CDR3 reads CASSFGGQARETQYF. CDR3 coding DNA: TGTGCCAGCAGCTTCGGGGGGCAGGCCAGGGAGACCCAGTACTTC.

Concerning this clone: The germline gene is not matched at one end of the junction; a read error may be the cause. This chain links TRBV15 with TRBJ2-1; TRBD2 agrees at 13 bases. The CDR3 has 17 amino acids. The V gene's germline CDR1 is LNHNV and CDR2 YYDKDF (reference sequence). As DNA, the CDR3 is TGTGCCACCAGCAGTACATCCGGGACTAGCGGGGATAATGAACAGTTCTTC. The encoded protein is CATSSTSGTSGDNEQFF.

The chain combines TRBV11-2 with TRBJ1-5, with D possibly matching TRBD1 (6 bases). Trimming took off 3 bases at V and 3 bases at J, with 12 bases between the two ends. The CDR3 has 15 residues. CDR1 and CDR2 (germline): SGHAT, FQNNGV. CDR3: CASSLEQGANQPQHF. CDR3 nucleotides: TGTGCCAGCAGCTTGGAACAGGGTGCCAATCAGCCCCAGCATTTT. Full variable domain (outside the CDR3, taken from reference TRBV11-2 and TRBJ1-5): EAGVAQSPRYKIIEKRQSVAFWCNPISGHATLYWYQQILGQGPKLLIQFQNNGVVDDSQLPKDRFSAERLKGVDSTLKIQPAKLEDSAVYLCASSLEQGANQPQHFGDGTRLSIL.

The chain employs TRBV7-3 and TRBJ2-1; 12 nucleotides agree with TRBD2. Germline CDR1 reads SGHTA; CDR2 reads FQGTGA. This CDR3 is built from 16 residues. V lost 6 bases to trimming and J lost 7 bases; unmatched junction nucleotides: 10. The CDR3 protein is CASSYSLAGGKNEQFF. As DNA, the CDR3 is TGTGCCAGCAGTTACAGTCTAGCGGGAGGGAAGAATGAGCAGTTCTTC.

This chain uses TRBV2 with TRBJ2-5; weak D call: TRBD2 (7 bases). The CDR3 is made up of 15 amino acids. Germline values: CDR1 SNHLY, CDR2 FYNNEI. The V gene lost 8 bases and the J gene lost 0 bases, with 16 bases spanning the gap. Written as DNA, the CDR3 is TGTGCCAGCGGAAGGGGGGGCCCCAACCAAGAGACCCAGTACTTC. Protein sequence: CASGRGGPNQETQYF.

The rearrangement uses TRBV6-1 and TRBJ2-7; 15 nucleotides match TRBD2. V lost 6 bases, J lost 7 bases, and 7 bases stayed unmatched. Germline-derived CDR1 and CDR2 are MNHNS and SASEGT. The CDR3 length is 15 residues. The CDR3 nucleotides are TGTGCCAGCAGATTTCCGGGACTAGCGGGAGGAGAGCAGTACTTC. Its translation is CASRFPGLAGGEQYF.

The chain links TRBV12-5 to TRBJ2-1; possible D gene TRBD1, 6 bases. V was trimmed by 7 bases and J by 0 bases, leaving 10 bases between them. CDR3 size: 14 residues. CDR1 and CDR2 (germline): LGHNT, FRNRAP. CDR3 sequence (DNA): TGTGCTAGTGCCATGGGGGCCTCCTACAATGAGCAGTTCTTC. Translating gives CASAMGASYNEQFF.

CDR3 sequence: CASTSGTYNEQFF. CDR3 DNA sequence: TGTGCCAGTACTAGCGGGACATACAATGAGCAGTTCTTC. This chain joins TRBV25-1 and TRBJ2-1; 10 positions agree with TRBD2. In germline, CDR1 is MGHDK, CDR2 SYGVNS. The CDR3 loop spans 13 amino acids. V lost 9 bases to trimming and J lost 4 bases; unmatched junction nucleotides: 3.

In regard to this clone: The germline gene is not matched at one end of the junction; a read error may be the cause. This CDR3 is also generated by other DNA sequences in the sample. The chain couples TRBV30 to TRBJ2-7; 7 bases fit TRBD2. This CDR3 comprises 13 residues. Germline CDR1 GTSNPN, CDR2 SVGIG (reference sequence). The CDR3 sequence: CAWSAGRAYEQYF. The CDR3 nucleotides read TGCGCCTGGAGTGCAGGGAGGGCCTACGAGCAGTACTTC. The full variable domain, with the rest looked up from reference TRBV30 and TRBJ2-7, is SQTIHQWPATLVQPVGSPLSLECTVEGTSNPNLYWYRQAAGRGLQLLFYSVGIGQISSEVPQNLSASRPQDRQFILSSKKLLLSDSGFYLCAWSAGRAYEQYFGPGTRLTVT.

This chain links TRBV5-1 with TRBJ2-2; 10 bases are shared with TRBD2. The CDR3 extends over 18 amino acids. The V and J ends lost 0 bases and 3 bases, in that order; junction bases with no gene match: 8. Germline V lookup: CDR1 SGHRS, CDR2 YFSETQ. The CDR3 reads CASSLAETSGFDTGELFF. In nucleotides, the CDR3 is TGCGCCAGCAGCTTGGCCGAGACTAGCGGGTTTGACACCGGGGAGCTGTTTTTT.

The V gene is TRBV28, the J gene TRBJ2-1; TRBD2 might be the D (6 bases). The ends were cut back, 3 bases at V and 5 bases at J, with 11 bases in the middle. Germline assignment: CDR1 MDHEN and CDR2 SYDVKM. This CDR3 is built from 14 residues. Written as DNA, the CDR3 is TGTGCCAGCAGTTTGGGGCGGGAACACAATGAGCAGTTCTTC. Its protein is CASSLGREHNEQFF.

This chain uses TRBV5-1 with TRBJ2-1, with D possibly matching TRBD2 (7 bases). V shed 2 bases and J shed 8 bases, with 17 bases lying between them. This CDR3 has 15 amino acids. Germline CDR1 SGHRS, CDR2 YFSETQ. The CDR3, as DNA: TGCGCCAGCAGCTTTAGGGGGGGGGACGGGGATGAGCAGTTCTTC. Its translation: CASSFRGGDGDEQFF. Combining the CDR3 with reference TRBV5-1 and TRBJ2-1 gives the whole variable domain KAGVTQTPRYLIKTRGQQVTLSCSPISGHRSVSWYQQTPGQGLQFLFEYFSETQRNKGNFPGRFSGRQFSNSRSEMNVSTLELGDSALYLCASSFRGGDGDEQFFGPGTRLTVL.

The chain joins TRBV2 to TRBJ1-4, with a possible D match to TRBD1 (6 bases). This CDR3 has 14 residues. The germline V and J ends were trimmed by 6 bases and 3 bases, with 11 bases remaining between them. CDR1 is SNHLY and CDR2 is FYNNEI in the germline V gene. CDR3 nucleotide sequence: TGTGCCAGCAGAATCGGGGGGCCTAATGAAAAACTGTTTTTT. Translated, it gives CASRIGGPNEKLFF.